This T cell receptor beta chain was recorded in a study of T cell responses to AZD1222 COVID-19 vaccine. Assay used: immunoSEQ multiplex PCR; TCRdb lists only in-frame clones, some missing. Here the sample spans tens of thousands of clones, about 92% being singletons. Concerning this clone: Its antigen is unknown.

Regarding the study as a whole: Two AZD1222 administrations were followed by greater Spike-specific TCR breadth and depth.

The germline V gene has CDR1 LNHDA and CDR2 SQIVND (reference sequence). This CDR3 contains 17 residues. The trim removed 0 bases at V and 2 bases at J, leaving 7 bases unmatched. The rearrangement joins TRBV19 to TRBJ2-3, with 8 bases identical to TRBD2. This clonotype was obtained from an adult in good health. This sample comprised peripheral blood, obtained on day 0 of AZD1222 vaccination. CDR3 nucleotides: TGTGCCAGTAGTATAGAAAAACTAGCGGTTCCCACAGATACGCAGTATTTT. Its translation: CASSIEKLAVPTDTQYF. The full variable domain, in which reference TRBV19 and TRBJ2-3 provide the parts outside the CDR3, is DGGITQSPKYLFRKEGQNVTLSCEQNLNHDAMYWYRQDPGQGLRLIYYSQIVNDFQKGDIAEGYSVSREKKESFPLTVTSAQKNPTAFYLCASSIEKLAVPTDTQYFGPGTRLTVL.